These 2 T cell receptor beta chains share one sample of origin, sequenced in a study of identical twins. TCRdb recomputed calls from the 5' RACE reads with MiXCR, one row per CDR3 protein. The sample has 450,000 or so distinct CDR3 sequences; roughly a quarter are singletons. This same sample was also part of a study on T cells expressing NK-cell markers.

Sequenced: CD4+ T cells sorted from blood. The receptors were sampled from a woman aged 18-30 years in good health.

This clonotype was detected a few times. The CDR3 coding sequence is TGTGCCAGCAGCCGCTCATCGGATGGGGCTCGCAGGAACACTGAAGCTTTCTTT. Translation gives CASSRSSDGARRNTEAFF. The J gene is TRBJ1-1, the V gene TRBV3-1, with D perhaps TRBD1 (5 bases). The germline V gene encodes CDR1 LGHDT and CDR2 YNNKEL (reference sequence). V lost 4 bases and J lost 1, with 22 bases in between. This CDR3 has 18 residues.

This clonotype was detected a few times. The gene calls are TRBV4-2 and TRBJ1-4, with D perhaps matching TRBD1 (6 bases). From germline, CDR1 is LGHNA and CDR2 YNFKEQ. V lost 5 bases and J lost 5, with 15 bases in between. CDR3 length: 15 amino acids. The CDR3 loop reads CASSSIQGSNEKLFF. CDR3 in DNA: TGTGCCAGCAGCAGTATACAGGGAAGCAATGAAAAACTGTTTTTT.